These 12 T cell receptor beta chains were sequenced from one sample in a study of T cells after yellow fever vaccination. TCRdb ran MiXCR on the 5' RACE reads and lists one entry per CDR3 protein. The sample consists of under 600,000 distinct CDR3 sequences, 21% of them appearing once. The sample consisted of PBMCs, taken less than 25 days after the first yellow fever vaccination. The receptors derive from a man aged 18 to 30 who received the YFV17D yellow fever vaccine.

The V gene is TRBV20-1, the J gene TRBJ2-1; 11 bases map to TRBD2. The CDR3 sequence is 16 residues long. Per germline, CDR1 DFQATT and CDR2 SNEGSKA (reference sequence). With 0 bases clipped from V and 4 bases from J, the junction kept 5 bases outside the gene matches. DNA of the CDR3: TGCAGTGCTAGAGATCTGAGGACTAGCGGGTACAATGAGCAGTTCTTC. This sequence encodes CSARDLRTSGYNEQFF.

The chain employs TRBV7-6 and TRBJ2-2; a possible D gene is TRBD1 (6 bases). Looked up from germline, CDR1 is SGHVS and CDR2 is FNYEAQ. V was trimmed by 5 bases and J by 0 bases, leaving 13 bases between them. CDR3 length: 16 amino acids. Here the CDR3 reads CASSVTGTPNTGELFF. The CDR3 DNA reads TGTGCCAGCAGCGTTACCGGGACACCGAACACCGGGGAGCTGTTTTTT.

The chain uses TRBV19 and TRBJ2-5; D ambiguous. CDR3 length equals 14 residues. Trimming cost V 3 bases and J 5 bases, with 13 bases left between them. The germline CDR1 and CDR2 sequences are LNHDA and SQIVND (reference sequence). Written as DNA, the CDR3 is TGTGCCAGTAGTATTGAAGGAGTGGAGGAGACCCAGTACTTC. Residues: CASSIEGVEETQYF.

This clonotype was recorded many times. J is TRBJ2-5 and V is TRBV5-1; 9 nucleotides agree with TRBD2. V gave up 1 base and J gave up 4 bases; unmatched junction bases: 2. The CDR3 is 14 amino acids. CDR1 and CDR2 (germline): SGHRS, YFSETQ. This chain's CDR3 is CASSLIAGVETQYF. As DNA, the CDR3 is TGCGCCAGCAGCTTGATAGCGGGGGTAGAGACCCAGTACTTC.

This clonotype was detected only a few times. V and J are TRBV4-2 and TRBJ2-7, with D possibly TRBD2 on 6 matching bases. Between the trimmed V and J ends, which lost 4 bases and 4 bases, there was a span of 11 bases. This CDR3 contains 13 residues. Germline values: CDR1 LGHNA, CDR2 YNFKEQ. CDR3 sequence reads: CASSLFREYEQYF. The CDR3 coding sequence is TGTGCCAGCAGCCTGTTCCGGGAGTACGAGCAGTACTTC.

The chain is built from TRBV7-2 and TRBJ1-5; 8 positions match TRBD1. Germline V gives CDR1 SGHTA, CDR2 FQGNSA. V was pared by 4 bases and J by 7 bases, with 6 bases of the junction left unmatched. There are 14 residues in the CDR3. CDR3 DNA: TGTGCCAGCAGCTCAGACAGGGGCTGGCAGCCCCAGCATTTT. It is translated as CASSSDRGWQPQHF.

The chain uses TRBV12-3 or TRBV12-4 and TRBJ2-1, with D perhaps matching TRBD1 or TRBD2 (6 bases each). The germline V and J ends were trimmed by 6 bases and 3 bases, with 12 bases remaining between them. This CDR3 contains 14 residues. The CDR3 DNA reads TGTGCCAGCAGGGGGGGCTTGGTCTACAATGAGCAGTTCTTC. Translated, it gives CASRGGLVYNEQFF.

The chain combines TRBV2 with TRBJ2-5; TRBD1 matches 9 bases. The CDR3 totals 15 residues. V was pared by 6 bases and J by 3 bases, with 8 bases of the junction left unmatched. Germline loops: CDR1 SNHLY, CDR2 FYNNEI. The CDR3 coding sequence is TGTGCCAGCAGCCTATGGAGGACAGGGGAAGAGACCCAGTACTTC. It specifies CASSLWRTGEETQYF.

There are a few counts of this clonotype. The rearrangement joins TRBV20-1 to TRBJ2-2, with D uncertain. Per the germline V gene, CDR1 is DFQATT and CDR2 is SNEGSKA (reference sequence). The V end lost 6 bases, the J end lost 2 bases, and 13 bases lay between the germline ends. The CDR3 covers 14 residues. In DNA, the CDR3 is TGCAGTGCCTCAAGTCCATTCAACACCGGGGAGCTGTTTTTT. Its protein product is CSASSPFNTGELFF.

This clonotype came up a few times. The V call is TRBV14, the J call TRBJ2-1; D is possibly TRBD1 (6 bases). The CDR3 sequence is 15 residues long. The germline gives CDR1 SGHDN, CDR2 FVKESK. V was pared by 3 bases and J by 2 bases, with 11 bases between. The CDR3 is CASSQVGAAYNEQFF. Here the CDR3 DNA reads TGTGCCAGCAGCCAGGTGGGGGCCGCCTACAATGAGCAGTTCTTC.

This clonotype showed up just a few times. The chain links TRBV5-1 to TRBJ1-1; 7 positions agree with TRBD1. The CDR3 covers 14 residues. Germline CDR1 reads SGHRS; CDR2 reads YFSETQ. The V and J ends lost 5 bases and 0 bases, in that order; junction bases with no gene match: 4. For the CDR3, the DNA is TGCGCCAGCAGACGGGACAGCATGAACACTGAAGCTTTCTTT. Amino acid sequence: CASRRDSMNTEAFF.

This clonotype was recorded a few times. The chain is built from TRBV4-3 and TRBJ2-4; no firm D call. Trimming took off 3 bases at V and 4 bases at J, with 13 bases between the two ends. Germline CDR1 is LGHNA and CDR2 is YSLEER. The CDR3 spans 15 residues. This CDR3 is CASSQKEGWKNIQYF. CDR3 sequence (DNA): TGCGCCAGCAGCCAGAAAGAAGGGTGGAAAAACATTCAGTACTTC.